These 16 T cell receptor beta chains share one sample of origin, sequenced in a study of shared T cell receptors in the human thymus. Sequenced by immunoSEQ multiplex PCR; TCRdb stores in-frame clones only, minus some. Of almost 550,000 clones in the sample, approximately 80% were seen once. The same sample was also used in a study of human thymus T cells.

Sequencing was done on a sample of thymocytes. Source of these receptors: a boy in the first two years of life with a congenital heart defect.

The chain is built from TRBV28 and TRBJ2-1; weak D call: TRBD1 (6 bases). Trimming took 5 bases from V and 2 from J, leaving 19 bases between them. CDR1 and CDR2 from the germline V gene are MDHEN and SYDVKM. The CDR3 totals 17 residues. CDR3 in amino acids: CASSHLSPGQPYNEQFF. CDR3 DNA: TGTGCCAGCAGTCACCTCTCCCCGGGACAACCCTACAATGAGCAGTTCTTC.

The chain recombines TRBV5-4 with TRBJ2-7; 8 bases map to TRBD1. Per the germline V gene, CDR1 is SGHNT and CDR2 is YYREEE (reference sequence). Losses at the gene ends were 0 bases for V and 0 bases for J; bases not matched to a gene: 8. The CDR3 loop spans 17 amino acids. CDR3 sequence (DNA): TGTGCCAGCAGCTTGGAGGGACAGGCTTCCCTCTCCTACGAGCAGTACTTC. This gives the protein CASSLEGQASLSYEQYF. Using reference TRBV5-4 and TRBJ2-7 for the parts outside the CDR3, the full variable domain is ETGVTQSPTHLIKTRGQQVTLRCSSQSGHNTVSWYQQALGQGPQFIFQYYREEENGRGNFPPRFSGLQFPNYSSELNVNALELDDSALYLCASSLEGQASLSYEQYFGPGTRLTVT.

The V gene is TRBV5-5, the J gene TRBJ1-2; D ambiguous. The V and J ends lost 0 bases and 8 bases respectively, with 11 bases between them. The CDR3 loop spans 13 amino acids. CDR1 is SGHKS and CDR2 is YYEKEE in the germline V gene (reference sequence). CDR3 bases: TGTGCCAGCAGCTTGGGGCACGCTCCCGGCTACACCTTC. Translation gives CASSLGHAPGYTF.

This rearrangement joins TRBV27 to TRBJ2-7; TRBD1 matches at 9 bases. CDR1 is MNHEY, CDR2 SMNVEV, per germline (reference sequence). CDR3 length: 15 residues. Germline trimming cut 7 bases from V and 2 bases from J; bases unmatched to any gene: 9. CDR3 coding DNA: TGTGCCAGCACGCCCCGGGACAGGGCGCCCTACGAGCAGTACTTC. This encodes CASTPRDRAPYEQYF.

V is TRBV11-3 and J is TRBJ2-7; D gene ambiguous. Germline V gene lookup returns CDR1 SGHNT and CDR2 YENEEA. V gave up 11 bases and J gave up 1 base, with 15 bases separating them. The CDR3 is made up of 13 amino acids. In DNA, the CDR3 is TGTGCCCGGAGCAGCTCAAATTCCTACGAGCAGTACTTC. Translating it yields CARSSSNSYEQYF.

The chain links TRBV27 to TRBJ2-7; 8 positions agree with TRBD1. CDR3 length: 19 residues. Per germline, CDR1 MNHEY and CDR2 SMNVEV (reference sequence). J lost 5 bases, V lost 1 base, and 19 bases had no gene match. The CDR3 DNA reads as TGTGCCAGCAGTTTATATCCAGGACAGGGCCTTCTGGGCTCGGACGAGCAGTACTTC. This sequence encodes CASSLYPGQGLLGSDEQYF.

The chain carries TRBV10-3 and TRBJ2-1, with 8 bases fitting TRBD2. The ends lost 2 bases at V and 2 bases at J; junction bases unmatched: 8. Germline CDR1 reads ENHRY; CDR2 reads SYGVKD. The CDR3 length is 17 residues. CDR3 in DNA: TGTGCCATCAGTGAGGAGAGAACTAGCGGAGCCTACAATGAGCAGTTCTTC. Protein sequence: CAISEERTSGAYNEQFF.

The chain couples TRBV27 to TRBJ1-3; D might be TRBD1 (6 bases). In germline, CDR1 is MNHEY, CDR2 SMNVEV (reference sequence). Trimming took off 2 bases at V and 1 base at J, with 15 bases between the two ends. The CDR3 loop spans 17 amino acids. The CDR3 nucleotides read TGTGCCAGCAGTTTAGGAGTCAGGGGACCTTCTGGAAACACCATATATTTT. Protein product: CASSLGVRGPSGNTIYF.

This chain connects TRBV5-1 to TRBJ2-4; the D is unclear. The CDR3 sequence is 15 residues long. Trimming pared 0 bases from V and 0 bases from J, leaving 7 bases between. Germline-derived CDR1 and CDR2 are SGHRS and YFSETQ. For the CDR3, the DNA is TGCGCCAGCAGCTTGGCGGAGAGAGCCAAAAACATTCAGTACTTC. It translates to CASSLAERAKNIQYF.

This clone was seen more than once but under ten times. The chain joins TRBV6-6 to TRBJ2-3; 14 bases are shared with TRBD2. Trimming took 6 bases from V and 7 from J; bases not matched to a gene: 6. Germline assignment: CDR1 MNHNY and CDR2 SVGAGI (reference sequence). The CDR3 contains 15 residues. CDR3 DNA: TGTGCCAGCAGCCCGACTAGCGGGAGGGTAAATACGCAGTATTTT. Its translation: CASSPTSGRVNTQYF.

This rearrangement joins TRBV29-1 to TRBJ1-1; D may be TRBD1 (6 bases). CDR3 length: 14 residues. The V and J ends lost 6 bases and 4 bases respectively, with 18 bases between them. Germline V gene data show CDR1 as SQVTM and CDR2 as ANQGSEA. The CDR3 spells CSVLGRDIGTEAFF. The DNA for the CDR3 is TGCAGCGTATTAGGAAGGGACATCGGCACTGAAGCTTTCTTT.

The table lists this clone with a few counts. The J gene is TRBJ2-7, the V gene TRBV5-4, with TRBD2 matching over 9 bases. CDR3 length: 14 residues. Germline assignment: CDR1 SGHNT and CDR2 YYREEE (reference sequence). The J segment lost 6 bases and the V segment lost 1 base, leaving 5 bases of the junction unmatched. The DNA of the CDR3 is TGTGCCAGCAGCTTGATGGTGACTAGCGGCGAGCAGTACTTC. Its protein is CASSLMVTSGEQYF.

The genes are TRBV7-3 and TRBJ2-1, with D perhaps TRBD2 (5 bases). Trimming pared 2 bases from V and 6 bases from J, leaving 20 bases between. The CDR3 runs to 17 residues. The V gene's germline CDR1 is SGHTA and CDR2 FQGTGA. Here the CDR3 reads CASSLGRAKLAGNEQFF. In nucleotides, the CDR3 is TGTGCCAGCAGCTTAGGTCGGGCGAAGCTAGCTGGCAATGAGCAGTTCTTC.

The V call is TRBV5-1, the J call TRBJ2-7; D perhaps matches TRBD1 (6 bases). Germline CDR1 SGHRS, CDR2 YFSETQ. The CDR3 totals 14 residues. V was cut by 4 bases and J by 2 bases, with 13 bases left in between. The CDR3 DNA is TGCGCCAGCAGCCCCGGGACATCGCCCTACGAGCAGTACTTC. Translation gives CASSPGTSPYEQYF.

The chain links TRBV28 to TRBJ2-3; D perhaps matches TRBD1 (6 bases). The V gene lost 10 bases and the J gene lost 4 bases, with 18 bases spanning the gap. Germline CDR1 is MDHEN and CDR2 is SYDVKM. The CDR3 is 14 residues long. CDR3 protein: CATDPHRVSDTQYF. The DNA of the CDR3 is TGTGCCACCGACCCCCACAGGGTATCAGATACGCAGTATTTT.

The rearrangement uses TRBV6-4 and TRBJ1-4, with 7 bases that match TRBD1. The germline V gene encodes CDR1 MRHNA and CDR2 SNTAGT. V lost 0 bases, J lost 1 base, and 2 bases stayed unmatched. The CDR3 contains 16 residues. The DNA of the CDR3 is TGTGCCAGCAGTGACTCAAGGGGGCGAACTAATGAAAAACTGTTTTTT. This sequence encodes CASSDSRGRTNEKLFF.